Listed here are 8 T cell receptor beta chains from one sample, sequenced in a study of blood T cell repertoires in COVID-19 (dated by TCRdb to the early 2020s). The protocol used for the library was the immunoSEQ multiplex PCR assay. TCRdb took this table from immuneACCESS and kept in-frame rearrangements with V and J called. Such tables lack part of the clones; where checked against another copy, unresolved V genes explain under half of the gap, and the rest is unexplained. For this sample the table gives around 60,000 clones, of which under 95% were detected only once. The ten largest clones represent about 1.3% of the sample. The sequenced material came from peripheral blood. The receptors were sampled from a man aged 55 to 70 with acute or convalescent COVID-19.

Details on this clone: Other DNA variants within this sample encode the same CDR3. The rearrangement joins TRBV27 to TRBJ1-6; D is ambiguous. CDR1 is MNHEY and CDR2 is SMNVEV in the germline V gene (reference sequence). This CDR3 is 14 amino acids long. V shed 3 bases and J shed 5 bases, with 8 bases lying between them. Here the CDR3 DNA reads TGTGCCAGCAGTTTGGCGGGCCATAATTCACCCCTCCACTTT. Its translation: CASSLAGHNSPLHF.

The chain combines TRBV10-3 with TRBJ2-2, with 9 bases aligning to TRBD1. Germline V CDR1 and CDR2: ENHRY, SYGVKD. The CDR3 runs 14 residues. The V gene end was trimmed by 7 bases and the J gene end by 6 bases; junction bases not matched to a gene: 6. The chain's CDR3 is CAIKRDRASGELFF. The DNA for the CDR3 is TGTGCCATCAAACGGGACAGGGCCTCCGGGGAGCTGTTTTTT.

The chain joins TRBV29-1 to TRBJ1-6; no clear D gene. The CDR3 totals 13 residues. V dropped 6 bases and J dropped 0 bases, with 6 bases sitting between them. Germline V gene data show CDR1 as SQVTM and CDR2 as ANQGSEA. The CDR3 DNA is TGCAGCGTGAGGAGCTCCTATAATTCACCCCTCCACTTT. Its translation: CSVRSSYNSPLHF. Full variable domain (outside the CDR3, taken from reference TRBV29-1 and TRBJ1-6): SAVISQKPSRDICQRGTSLTIQCQVDSQVTMMFWYRQQPGQSLTLIATANQGSEATYESGFVIDKFPISRPNLTFSTLTVSNMSPEDSSIYLCSVRSSYNSPLHFGNGTRLTVT.

Concerning this clone: At one boundary the junction diverges from the germline segment, which might be a read error. V usage is TRBV6-1 and J usage is TRBJ2-2; D is undetermined. CDR1 MNHNS and CDR2 SASEGT come from the germline V gene. The CDR3 covers 14 residues. CDR3 in amino acids: CANSDDLNTGELFF. In DNA, the CDR3 is TGTGCCAACAGTGACGACTTGAACACCGGGGAGCTGTTTTTT.

The chain employs TRBV30 and TRBJ1-1; TRBD1 might be the D (5 bases). With 8 bases removed from V and 2 bases from J, the gap between germline ends came to 15 bases. Germline lookup yields CDR1 GTSNPN and CDR2 SVGIG (reference sequence). The CDR3 has 13 amino acids. This CDR3 is CALFSGLNTEAFF. CDR3 DNA: TGTGCCCTGTTTTCAGGGCTAAACACTGAAGCTTTCTTT.

CDR3 region: CASSDTSQANYGYTF. As DNA, the CDR3 is TGTGCCAGCAGTGATACGAGCCAAGCTAACTATGGCTACACCTTC. The V gene is TRBV25-1, the J gene TRBJ1-2; D is unresolved. Trimming took off 3 bases at V and 0 bases at J, with 11 bases between the two ends. The germline V gene encodes CDR1 MGHDK and CDR2 SYGVNS. The CDR3 covers 15 residues.

This rearrangement joins TRBV5-1 to TRBJ1-5; weak D call: TRBD1 (6 bases). The CDR3 sequence is 13 residues long. Germline CDR1 is SGHRS and CDR2 is YFSETQ. Trimming took off 0 bases at V and 5 bases at J, with 6 bases between the two ends. The CDR3 loop reads CASSLGQDQPQHF. CDR3 DNA: TGCGCCAGCAGCTTGGGACAGGATCAGCCCCAGCATTTT.

The V call is TRBV6-2 or TRBV6-3, the J call TRBJ2-7, with D possibly TRBD1 on 6 matching bases. Germline V gene sequence: CDR1 MNHEY, CDR2 SVGEGT. V lost 2 bases to trimming and J lost 2 bases, with 7 bases between them. The CDR3 is 13 residues long. CDR3 residues: CASSYNRAYEQYF. The CDR3 nucleotides read TGTGCCAGCAGTTACAACAGGGCCTACGAGCAGTACTTC.